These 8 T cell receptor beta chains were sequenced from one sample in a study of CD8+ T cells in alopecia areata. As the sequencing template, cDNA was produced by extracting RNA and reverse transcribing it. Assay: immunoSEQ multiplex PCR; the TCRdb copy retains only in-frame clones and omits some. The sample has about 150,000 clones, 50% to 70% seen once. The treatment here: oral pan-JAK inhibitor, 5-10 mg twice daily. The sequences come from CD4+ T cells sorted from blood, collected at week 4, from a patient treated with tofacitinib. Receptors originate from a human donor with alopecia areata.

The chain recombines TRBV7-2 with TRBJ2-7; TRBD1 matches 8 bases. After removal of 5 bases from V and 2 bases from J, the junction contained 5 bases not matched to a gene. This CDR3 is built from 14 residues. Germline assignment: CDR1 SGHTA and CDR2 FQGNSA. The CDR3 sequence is CASSVDRGAYEQYF. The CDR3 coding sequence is TGTGCCAGCAGCGTAGACAGGGGCGCCTACGAGCAGTACTTC.

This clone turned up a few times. The CDR3 nucleotides read TGTGCCAGCAGCTTAGGGTTCGGACGGATGAACACTGAAGCTTTCTTT. It specifies CASSLGFGRMNTEAFF. The chain couples TRBV11-2 to TRBJ1-1; D is unclear. The V and J ends lost 1 base and 0 bases respectively, with 12 bases between them. The length of the CDR3 is 16 residues. Germline V gives CDR1 SGHAT, CDR2 FQNNGV.

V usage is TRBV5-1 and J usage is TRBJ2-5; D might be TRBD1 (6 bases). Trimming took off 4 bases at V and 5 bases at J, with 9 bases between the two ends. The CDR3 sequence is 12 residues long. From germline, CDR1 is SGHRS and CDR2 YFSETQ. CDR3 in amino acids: CASSGGQETQYF. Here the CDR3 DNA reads TGCGCCAGCAGCGGCGGACAGGAGACCCAGTACTTC.

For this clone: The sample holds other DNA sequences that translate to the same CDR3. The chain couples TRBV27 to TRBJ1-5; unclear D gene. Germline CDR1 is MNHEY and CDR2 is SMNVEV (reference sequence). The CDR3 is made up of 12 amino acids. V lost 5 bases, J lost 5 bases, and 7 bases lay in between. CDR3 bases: TGTGCCAGCAGTCCTACAGATCAGCCCCAGCATTTT. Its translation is CASSPTDQPQHF.

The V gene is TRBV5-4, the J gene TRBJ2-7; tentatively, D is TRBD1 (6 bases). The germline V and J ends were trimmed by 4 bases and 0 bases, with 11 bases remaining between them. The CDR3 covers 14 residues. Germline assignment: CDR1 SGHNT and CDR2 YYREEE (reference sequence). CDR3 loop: CASSGRDNSYEQYF. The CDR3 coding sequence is TGTGCCAGCAGCGGCCGGGACAACTCCTACGAGCAGTACTTC.

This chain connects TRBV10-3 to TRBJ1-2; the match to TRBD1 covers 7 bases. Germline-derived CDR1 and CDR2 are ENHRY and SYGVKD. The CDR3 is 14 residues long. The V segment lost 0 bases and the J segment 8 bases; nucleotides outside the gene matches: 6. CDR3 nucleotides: TGTGCCATCAGTGAGTCTGACAGGGACGTGGGCTACACCTTC. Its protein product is CAISESDRDVGYTF.

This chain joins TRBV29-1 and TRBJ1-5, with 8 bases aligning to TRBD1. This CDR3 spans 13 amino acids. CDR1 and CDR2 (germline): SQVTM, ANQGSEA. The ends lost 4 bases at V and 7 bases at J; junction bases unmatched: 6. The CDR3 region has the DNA TGCAGCGTTGTACAGGGGGAAGGGCAGCCCCAGCATTTT. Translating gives CSVVQGEGQPQHF.

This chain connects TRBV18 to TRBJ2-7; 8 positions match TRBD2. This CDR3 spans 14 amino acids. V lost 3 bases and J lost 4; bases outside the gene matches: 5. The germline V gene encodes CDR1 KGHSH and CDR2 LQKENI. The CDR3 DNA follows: TGTGCCAGCTCACCCCAGAGCGGGGGATACGAGCAGTACTTC. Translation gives CASSPQSGGYEQYF.